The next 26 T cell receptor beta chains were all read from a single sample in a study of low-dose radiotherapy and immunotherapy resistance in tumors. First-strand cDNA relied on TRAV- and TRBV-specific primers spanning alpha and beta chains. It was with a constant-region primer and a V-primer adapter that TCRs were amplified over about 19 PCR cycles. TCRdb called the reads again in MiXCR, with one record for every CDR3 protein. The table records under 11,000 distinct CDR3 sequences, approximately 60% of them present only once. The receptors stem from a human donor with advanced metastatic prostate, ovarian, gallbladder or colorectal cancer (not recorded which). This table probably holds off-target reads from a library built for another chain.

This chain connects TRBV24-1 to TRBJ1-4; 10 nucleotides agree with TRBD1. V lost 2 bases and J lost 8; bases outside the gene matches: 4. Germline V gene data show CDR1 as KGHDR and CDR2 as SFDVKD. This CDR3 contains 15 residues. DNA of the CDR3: TGTGCCACCAGTGATTCCGGGACAGGGGACGAAAAACTGTTTTTT. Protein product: CATSDSGTGDEKLFF.

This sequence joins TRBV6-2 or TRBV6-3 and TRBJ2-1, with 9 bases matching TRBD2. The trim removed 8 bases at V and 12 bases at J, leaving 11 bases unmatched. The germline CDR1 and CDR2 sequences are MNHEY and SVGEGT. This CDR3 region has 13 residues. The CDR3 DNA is TGTGCCAGCGCAAGCGGGAGGTTAGTTTGGCAGTTCTTC. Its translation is CASASGRLVWQFF.

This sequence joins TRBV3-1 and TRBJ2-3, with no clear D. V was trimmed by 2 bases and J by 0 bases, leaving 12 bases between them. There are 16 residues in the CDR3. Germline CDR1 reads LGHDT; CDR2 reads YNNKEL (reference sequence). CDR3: CASSQNAKTSTDTQYF. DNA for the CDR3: TGTGCCAGCAGCCAAAATGCTAAGACTAGCACAGATACGCAGTATTTT.

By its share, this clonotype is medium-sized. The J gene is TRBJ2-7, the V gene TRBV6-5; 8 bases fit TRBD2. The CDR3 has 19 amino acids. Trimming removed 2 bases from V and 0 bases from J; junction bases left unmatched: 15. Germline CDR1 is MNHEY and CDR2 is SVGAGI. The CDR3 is CASSYRGNVKAGVSYEQYF. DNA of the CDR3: TGTGCCAGCAGTTACAGGGGGAACGTTAAAGCGGGAGTCTCCTACGAGCAGTACTTC.

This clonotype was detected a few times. The CDR3 nucleotides are TGTGCCAGCAGCTACTCATTACGTAGCGGGAGGGCCCGTGAGCAGTTCTTC. Translation gives CASSYSLRSGRAREQFF. The chain joins TRBV5-6 to TRBJ2-1, with 11 nucleotides matching TRBD2. The junction had 14 bases not matched to a gene; V was cut back by 3 bases and J by 9 bases. The CDR3 loop spans 17 amino acids. Germline assignment: CDR1 SGHDT and CDR2 YYEEEE.

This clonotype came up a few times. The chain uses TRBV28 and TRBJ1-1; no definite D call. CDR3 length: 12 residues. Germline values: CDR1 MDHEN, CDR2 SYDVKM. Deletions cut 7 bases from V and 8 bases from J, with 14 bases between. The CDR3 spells CASTVGSLEAFF. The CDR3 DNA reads TGTGCCAGCACGGTGGGGTCCCTGGAAGCTTTCTTT.

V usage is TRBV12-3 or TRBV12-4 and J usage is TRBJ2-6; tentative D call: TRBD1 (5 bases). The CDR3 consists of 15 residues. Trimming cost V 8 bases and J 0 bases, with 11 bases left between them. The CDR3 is CASGAGLSGANVLTF. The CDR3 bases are TGTGCCAGCGGGGCAGGCCTCTCTGGGGCCAACGTCCTGACTTTC.

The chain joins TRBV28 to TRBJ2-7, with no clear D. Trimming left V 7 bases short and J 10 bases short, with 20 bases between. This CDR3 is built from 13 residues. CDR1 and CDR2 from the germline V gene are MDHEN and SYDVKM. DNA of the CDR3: TGTGCCAGCACCGAGACATTAGTACGACCTCAGTACTTC. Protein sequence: CASTETLVRPQYF.

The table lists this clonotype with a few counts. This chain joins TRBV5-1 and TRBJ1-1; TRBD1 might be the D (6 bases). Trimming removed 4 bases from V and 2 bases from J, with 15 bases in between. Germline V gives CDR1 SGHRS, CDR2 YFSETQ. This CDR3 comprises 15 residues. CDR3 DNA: TGCGCCAGCAGCCCCAGGCGGGGGGCTAACACTGAAGCTTTCTTT. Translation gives CASSPRRGANTEAFF.

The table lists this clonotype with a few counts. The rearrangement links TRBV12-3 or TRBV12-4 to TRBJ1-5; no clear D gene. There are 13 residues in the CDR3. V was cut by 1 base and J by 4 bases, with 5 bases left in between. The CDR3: CASSLGENQPQHF. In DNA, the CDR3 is TGTGCCAGCAGTTTAGGAGAGAATCAGCCCCAGCATTTT.

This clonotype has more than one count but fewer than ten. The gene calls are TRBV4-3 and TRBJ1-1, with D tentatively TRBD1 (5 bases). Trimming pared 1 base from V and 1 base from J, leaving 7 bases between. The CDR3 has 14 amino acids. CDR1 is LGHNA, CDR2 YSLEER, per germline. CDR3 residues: CASSQGRGNTEAFF. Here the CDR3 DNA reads TGCGCCAGCAGCCAAGGAAGGGGGAACACTGAAGCTTTCTTT.

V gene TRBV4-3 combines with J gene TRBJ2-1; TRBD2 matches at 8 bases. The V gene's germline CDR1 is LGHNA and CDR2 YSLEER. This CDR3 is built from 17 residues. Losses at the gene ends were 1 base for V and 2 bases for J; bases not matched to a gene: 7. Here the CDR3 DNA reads TGCGCCAGCAGCCAAGCCCTAACTAGCGGAGCCTACAATGAGCAGTTCTTC. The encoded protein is CASSQALTSGAYNEQFF.

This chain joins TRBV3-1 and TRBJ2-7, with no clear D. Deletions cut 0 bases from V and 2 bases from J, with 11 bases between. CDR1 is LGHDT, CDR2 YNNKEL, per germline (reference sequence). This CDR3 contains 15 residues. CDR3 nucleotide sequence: TGTGCCAGCAGCCAAGATACCGGAGCCGCCTACGAGCAGTACTTC. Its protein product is CASSQDTGAAYEQYF.

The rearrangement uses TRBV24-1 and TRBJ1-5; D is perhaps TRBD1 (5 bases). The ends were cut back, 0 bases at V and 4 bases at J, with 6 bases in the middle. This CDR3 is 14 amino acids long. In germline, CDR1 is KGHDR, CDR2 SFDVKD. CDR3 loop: CATSDLWGNQPQHF. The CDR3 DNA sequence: TGTGCCACCAGTGATTTGTGGGGGAATCAGCCCCAGCATTTT.

CDR3 nucleotide sequence: TGTGCCAGCAGCCCACAGAGCGGGAGGGCCTCGGGAAATGAGCAGTTCTTC. It codes for CASSPQSGRASGNEQFF. V gene TRBV7-6 combines with J gene TRBJ2-1, with 10 bases fitting TRBD2. J lost 7 bases, V lost 5 bases, and 14 bases had no gene match. The CDR3 consists of 17 residues. The germline V gene has CDR1 SGHVS and CDR2 FNYEAQ.

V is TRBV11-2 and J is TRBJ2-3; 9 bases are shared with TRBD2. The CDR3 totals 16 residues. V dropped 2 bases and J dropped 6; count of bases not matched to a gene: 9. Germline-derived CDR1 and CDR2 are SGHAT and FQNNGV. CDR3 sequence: CASSLTRSGSRDTQYF. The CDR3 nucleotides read TGTGCCAGCAGCTTAACGCGTAGCGGGAGTCGGGATACGCAGTATTTT. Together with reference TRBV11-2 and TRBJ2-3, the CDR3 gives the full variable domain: EAGVAQSPRYKIIEKRQSVAFWCNPISGHATLYWYQQILGQGPKLLIQFQNNGVVDDSQLPKDRFSAERLKGVDSTLKIQPAKLEDSAVYLCASSLTRSGSRDTQYFGPGTRLTVL.

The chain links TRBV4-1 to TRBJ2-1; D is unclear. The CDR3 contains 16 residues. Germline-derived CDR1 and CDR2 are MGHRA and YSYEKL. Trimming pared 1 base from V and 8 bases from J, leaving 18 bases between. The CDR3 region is CASSQVNLVQYDEQFF. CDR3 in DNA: TGCGCCAGCAGCCAAGTAAATCTCGTGCAGTACGATGAGCAGTTCTTC.

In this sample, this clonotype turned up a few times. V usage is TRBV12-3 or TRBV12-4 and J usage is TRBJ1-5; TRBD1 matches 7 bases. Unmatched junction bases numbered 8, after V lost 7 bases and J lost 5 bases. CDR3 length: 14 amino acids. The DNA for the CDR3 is TGTGCCAGCACCGGACAGGACATCGATCAGCCCCAGCATTTT. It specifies CASTGQDIDQPQHF.

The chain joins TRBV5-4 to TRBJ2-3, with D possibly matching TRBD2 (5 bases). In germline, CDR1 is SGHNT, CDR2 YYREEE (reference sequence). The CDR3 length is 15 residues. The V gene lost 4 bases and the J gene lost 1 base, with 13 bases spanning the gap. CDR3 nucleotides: TGTGCCAGCAGCGGAGGTGGGGTTGGCACAGATACGCAGTATTTT. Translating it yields CASSGGGVGTDTQYF.

The chain's CDR3 is CASSIQGGISTGELFF. For the CDR3, the DNA is TGTGCCAGTAGTATACAGGGAGGGATCAGCACCGGGGAGCTGTTTTTT. This rearrangement joins TRBV19 to TRBJ2-2; 7 bases are shared with TRBD2. This CDR3 is 16 amino acids long. J lost 4 bases, V lost 2 bases, and 7 bases had no gene match. CDR1 and CDR2 from the germline V gene are LNHDA and SQIVND (reference sequence).

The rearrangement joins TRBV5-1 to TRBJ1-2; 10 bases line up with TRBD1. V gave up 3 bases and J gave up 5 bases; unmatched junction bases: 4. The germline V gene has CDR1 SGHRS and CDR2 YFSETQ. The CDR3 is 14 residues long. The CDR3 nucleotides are TGCGCCAGCAGCTCAACGGGACAGGGGTATGGCTACACCTTC. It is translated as CASSSTGQGYGYTF. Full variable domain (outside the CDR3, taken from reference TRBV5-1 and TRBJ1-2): KAGVTQTPRYLIKTRGQQVTLSCSPISGHRSVSWYQQTPGQGLQFLFEYFSETQRNKGNFPGRFSGRQFSNSRSEMNVSTLELGDSALYLCASSSTGQGYGYTFGSGTRLTVV.

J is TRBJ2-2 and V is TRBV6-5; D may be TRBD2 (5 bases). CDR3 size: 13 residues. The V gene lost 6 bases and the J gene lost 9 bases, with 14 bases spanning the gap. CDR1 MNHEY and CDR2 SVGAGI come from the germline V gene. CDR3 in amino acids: CASSPGLDRELFF. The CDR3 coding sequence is TGTGCCAGCAGCCCCGGACTGGACCGGGAGCTGTTTTTT.

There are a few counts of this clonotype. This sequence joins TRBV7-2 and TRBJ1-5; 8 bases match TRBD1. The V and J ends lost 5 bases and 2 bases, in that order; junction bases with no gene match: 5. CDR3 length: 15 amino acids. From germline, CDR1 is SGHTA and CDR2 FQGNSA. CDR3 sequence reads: CASSQQGQGNQPQHF. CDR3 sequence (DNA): TGTGCCAGCAGCCAGCAGGGACAGGGCAATCAGCCCCAGCATTTT.

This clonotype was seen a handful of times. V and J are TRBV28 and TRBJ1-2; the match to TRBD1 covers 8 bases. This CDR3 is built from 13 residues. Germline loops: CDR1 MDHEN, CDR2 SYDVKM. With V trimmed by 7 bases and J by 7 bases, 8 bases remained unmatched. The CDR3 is CASIPGQGLGYTF. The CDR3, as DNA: TGTGCCAGCATACCCGGACAGGGCCTTGGCTACACCTTC.

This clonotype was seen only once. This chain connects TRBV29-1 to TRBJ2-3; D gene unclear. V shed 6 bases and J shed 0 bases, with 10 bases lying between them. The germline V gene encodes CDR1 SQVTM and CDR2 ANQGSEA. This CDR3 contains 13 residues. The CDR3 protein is CSVPIGSTDTQYF. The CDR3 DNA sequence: TGCAGCGTACCCATTGGTAGCACAGATACGCAGTATTTT.

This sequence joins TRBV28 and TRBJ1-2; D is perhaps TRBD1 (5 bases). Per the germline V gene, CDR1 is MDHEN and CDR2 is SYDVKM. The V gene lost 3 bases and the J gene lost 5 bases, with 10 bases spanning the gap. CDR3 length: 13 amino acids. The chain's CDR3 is CASSLRGGYGYTF. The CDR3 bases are TGTGCCAGCAGTTTGAGGGGAGGGTATGGCTACACCTTC.